This T cell receptor (beta chain) came from a study of T-cell memory formation after mild COVID-19. Study-wide context: Across donors, TCR clusters were largely donor specific.

Study results and caveats: Among contracting clones, CD4+ were mainly CM/EM and CD8+ enriched in EMRA. CD4/CD8 balance held among clones contracting day 15 to 85, and later expanders leaned CD4+.

5'RACE primed at constant segments yielded TCR alpha and TCR beta cDNA libraries bearing sample barcodes and UMIs. MiXCR, applied by TCRdb to the 5' RACE reads, yields one record per CDR3 protein. The sample includes about 360,000 distinct CDR3 sequences, approximately 14% seen only once; the top ten take around a fifth. This clonotype has just a few counts. The antigen is unknown. The sequence derives from a man aged 18 to 35 who had mild COVID-19 (a few samples of this study predate the infection). Cell type and time point are not known. Sequenced sample: PBMCs or a T cell subset sorted from them (not recorded which).

The CDR3 coding sequence is TGTGCCAGCAGCCCGCTACGGGACCCTAGCACAGATACGCAGTATTTT. Amino acids: CASSPLRDPSTDTQYF. The chain combines TRBV7-6 with TRBJ2-3; the D gene could be TRBD1 or TRBD2 (5 bases each). CDR1 SGHVS and CDR2 FNYEAQ come from the germline V gene. Trimming left V 5 bases short and J 0 bases short, with 15 bases between. This CDR3 is 16 amino acids long.